These 2 T cell receptor beta chains were all obtained from the same sample, sequenced in a study of glioma-infiltrating T cells. Using RNA template, CDR3s of TCR alpha and beta were amplified with iRepertoire arm-PCR. From the multiplex PCR reads, TCRdb called clonotypes with MiXCR, one entry per CDR3 protein. The sample consists of a few hundred thousand distinct CDR3 sequences, 41% of them appearing once. Source material: glioma tissue, nonneoplastic brain tissue, or PBMCs (not recorded which). The receptors were sampled from a human donor with low-grade glioma or glioblastoma, undergoing nonglioma brain surgery, or in good health (not recorded which).

With regard to this clonotype: A single base separates this from a much larger clone, so it may be a read error. The chain uses TRBV28 and TRBJ1-1; D is unresolved. The germline V gene has CDR1 MDHEN and CDR2 SYDVKM. CDR3 length equals 12 residues. The CDR3 region has the DNA TGTGCCAGTACTCAGCAGAACACTGAAACTTTCTTT. Its protein product is CASTQQNTETFF.

About this clonotype: One end of the junction varies from germline; a read error may be responsible. The rearrangement links TRBV4-1 to TRBJ1-1; 8 nucleotides align to TRBD1. The germline V gene has CDR1 MGHRA and CDR2 YSYEKL. This CDR3 comprises 17 residues. CDR3 nucleotides: TGCGCCAGCAGCCAAGCCGTTAACAGGGGGTTGAACACTGGAGCTTTCTTT. This sequence encodes CASSQAVNRGLNTGAFF.